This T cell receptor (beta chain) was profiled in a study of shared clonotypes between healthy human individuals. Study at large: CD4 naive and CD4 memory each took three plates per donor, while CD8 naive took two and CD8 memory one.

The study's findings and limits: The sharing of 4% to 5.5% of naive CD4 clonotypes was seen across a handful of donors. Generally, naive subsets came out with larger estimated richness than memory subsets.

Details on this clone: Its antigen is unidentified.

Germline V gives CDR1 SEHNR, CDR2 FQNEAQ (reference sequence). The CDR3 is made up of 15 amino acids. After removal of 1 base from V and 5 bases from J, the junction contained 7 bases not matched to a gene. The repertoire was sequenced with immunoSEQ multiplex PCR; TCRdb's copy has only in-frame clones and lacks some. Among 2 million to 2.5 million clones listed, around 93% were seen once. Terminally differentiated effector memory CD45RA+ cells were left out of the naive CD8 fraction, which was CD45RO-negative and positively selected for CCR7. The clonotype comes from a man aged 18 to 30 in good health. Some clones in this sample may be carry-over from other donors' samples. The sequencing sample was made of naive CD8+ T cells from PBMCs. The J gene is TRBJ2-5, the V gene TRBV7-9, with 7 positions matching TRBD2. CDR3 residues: CASSLGTSVGETQYF. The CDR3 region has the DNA TGTGCCAGCAGCTTAGGGACTAGTGTTGGGGAGACCCAGTACTTC. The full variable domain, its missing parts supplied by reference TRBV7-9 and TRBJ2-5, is DTGVSQNPRHKITKRGQNVTFRCDPISEHNRLYWYRQTLGQGPEFLTYFQNEAQLEKSRLLSDRFSAERPKGSFSTLEIQRTEQGDSAMYLCASSLGTSVGETQYFGPGTRLLVL.